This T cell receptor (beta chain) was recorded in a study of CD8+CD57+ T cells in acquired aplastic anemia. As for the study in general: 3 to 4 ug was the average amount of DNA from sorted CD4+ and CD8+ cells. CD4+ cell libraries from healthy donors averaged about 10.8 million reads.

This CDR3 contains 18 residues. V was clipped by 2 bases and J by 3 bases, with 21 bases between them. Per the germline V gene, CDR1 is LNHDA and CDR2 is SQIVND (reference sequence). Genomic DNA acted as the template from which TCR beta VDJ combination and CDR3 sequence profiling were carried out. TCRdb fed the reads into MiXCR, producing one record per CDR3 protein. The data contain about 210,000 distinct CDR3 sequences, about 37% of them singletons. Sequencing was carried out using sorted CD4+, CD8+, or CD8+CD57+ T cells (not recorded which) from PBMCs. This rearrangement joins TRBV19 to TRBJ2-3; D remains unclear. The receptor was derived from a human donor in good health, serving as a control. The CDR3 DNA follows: TGTGCCAGTAGTATACCCTCAGCAAGGCGTTTCGGAACAGATACGCAGTATTTT. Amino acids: CASSIPSARRFGTDTQYF.